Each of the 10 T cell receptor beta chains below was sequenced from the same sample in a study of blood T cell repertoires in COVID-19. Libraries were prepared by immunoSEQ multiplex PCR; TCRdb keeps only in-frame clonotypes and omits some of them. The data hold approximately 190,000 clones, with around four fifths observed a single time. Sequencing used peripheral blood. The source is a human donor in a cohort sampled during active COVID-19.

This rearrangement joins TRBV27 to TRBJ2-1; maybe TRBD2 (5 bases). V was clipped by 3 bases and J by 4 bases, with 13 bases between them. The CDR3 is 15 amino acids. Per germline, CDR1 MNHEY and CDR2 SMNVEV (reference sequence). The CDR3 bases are TGTGCCAGCAGTTTGACTTCCGGGGTTTACAATGAGCAGTTCTTC. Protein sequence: CASSLTSGVYNEQFF.

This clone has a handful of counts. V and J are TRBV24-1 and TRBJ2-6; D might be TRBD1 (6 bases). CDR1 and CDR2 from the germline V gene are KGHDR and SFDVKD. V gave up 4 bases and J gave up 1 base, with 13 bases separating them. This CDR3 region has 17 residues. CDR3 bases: TGTGCCACCAGTGACCCTCGAGGGGGATCTGGGGCCAACGTCCTGACTTTC. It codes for CATSDPRGGSGANVLTF.

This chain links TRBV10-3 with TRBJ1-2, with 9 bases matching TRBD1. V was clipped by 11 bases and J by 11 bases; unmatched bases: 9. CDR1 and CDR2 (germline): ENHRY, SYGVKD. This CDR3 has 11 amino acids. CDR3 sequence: CAATDRGGYTF. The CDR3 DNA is TGTGCCGCAACGGACAGGGGAGGGTACACCTTC.

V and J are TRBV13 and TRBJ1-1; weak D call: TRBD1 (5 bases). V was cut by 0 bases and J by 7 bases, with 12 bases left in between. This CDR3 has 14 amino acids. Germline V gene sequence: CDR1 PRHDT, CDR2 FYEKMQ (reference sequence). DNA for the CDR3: TGTGCCAGCAGCTTAGGTCGGCAGGGCCTTGAAGCTTTCTTT. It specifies CASSLGRQGLEAFF. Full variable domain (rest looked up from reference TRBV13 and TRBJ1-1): AAGVIQSPRHLIKEKRETATLKCYPIPRHDTVYWYQQGPGQDPQFLISFYEKMQSDKGSIPDRFSAQQFSDYHSELNMSSLELGDSALYFCASSLGRQGLEAFFGQGTRLTVV.

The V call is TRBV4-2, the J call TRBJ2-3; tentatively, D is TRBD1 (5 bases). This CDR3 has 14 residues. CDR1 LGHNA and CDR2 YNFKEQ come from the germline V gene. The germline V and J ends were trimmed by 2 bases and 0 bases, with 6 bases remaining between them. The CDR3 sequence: CASSQQGSTDTQYF. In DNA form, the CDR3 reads TGTGCCAGCAGCCAACAGGGTAGCACAGATACGCAGTATTTT.

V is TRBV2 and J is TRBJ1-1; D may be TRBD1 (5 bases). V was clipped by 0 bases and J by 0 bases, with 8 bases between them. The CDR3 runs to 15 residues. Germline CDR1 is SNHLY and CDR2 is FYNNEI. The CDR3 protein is CASSEARQMNTEAFF. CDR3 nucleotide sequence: TGTGCCAGCAGTGAAGCGCGACAGATGAACACTGAAGCTTTCTTT.

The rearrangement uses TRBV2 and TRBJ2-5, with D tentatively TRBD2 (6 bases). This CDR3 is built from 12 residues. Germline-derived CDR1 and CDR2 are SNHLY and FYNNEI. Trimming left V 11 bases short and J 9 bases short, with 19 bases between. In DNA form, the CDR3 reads TGTGCCTGCTACGGCGGGGAGCGGGCCCAGTACTTC. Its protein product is CACYGGERAQYF.

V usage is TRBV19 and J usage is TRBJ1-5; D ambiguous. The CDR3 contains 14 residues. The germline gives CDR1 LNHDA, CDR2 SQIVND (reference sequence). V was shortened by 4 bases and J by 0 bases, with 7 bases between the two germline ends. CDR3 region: CASSSTYSNQPQHF. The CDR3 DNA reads TGTGCCAGTAGTAGCACCTATAGCAATCAGCCCCAGCATTTT.

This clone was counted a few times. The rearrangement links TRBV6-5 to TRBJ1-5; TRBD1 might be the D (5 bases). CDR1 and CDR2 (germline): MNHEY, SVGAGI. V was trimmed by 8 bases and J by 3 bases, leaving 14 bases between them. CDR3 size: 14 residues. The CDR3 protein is CASAPTVNNQPQHF. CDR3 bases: TGTGCCAGCGCTCCGACAGTCAACAATCAGCCCCAGCATTTT.

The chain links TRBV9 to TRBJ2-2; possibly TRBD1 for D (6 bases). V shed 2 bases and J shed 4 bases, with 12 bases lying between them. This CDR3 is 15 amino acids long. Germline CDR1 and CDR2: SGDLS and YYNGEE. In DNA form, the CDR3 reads TGTGCCAGCAGCGTGGGCGGACAGCCCACCGGGGAGCTGTTTTTT. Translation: CASSVGGQPTGELFF.